This TCR beta chain was profiled in a study of cytomegalovirus exposure and HLA in healthy donors listed by TCRdb under 2017. Background on the whole study: According to an earlier analysis of 587 of the donors, about 170 million T cells yielded some 110 million unique TCR beta sequences and around 300 Gb of sequence data. An early release covering roughly 600 HLA-typed donors comprised about 320 gigabases of sequencing data and approximately 85 million unique TCR sequences. Among the 398 genotyped donors, around 81% belonged to the genetic ancestry cluster associated with self-reported Caucasian donors. The study aimed to test whether cataloging public T cell receptors could reveal signatures of past pathogen exposure. Using immunosequencing, the study profiled T cell repertoires from around 680 subjects and related those repertoires to cytomegalovirus serostatus. Besides the first cohort of approximately 710 subjects, a separate validation cohort made up of 120 different subjects was used. The study combined high-throughput TCR immunosequencing, statistical association of individual TCRs with disease status, and machine learning to predict cytomegalovirus infection status. A later analysis re-analyzed previously published TCR beta repertoires from 660 or so donors and added high-resolution HLA genotyping to study TCR occurrence patterns. The later analysis used no new phenotypic data to find candidate immune exposures, relying instead on TCR beta sequences and their occurrence across donors. To decide whether each TCR beta V gene segment behaved as functional or pseudogenic, an earlier analysis of some 540 of the donors relied on high-throughput TCR beta sequencing. Alongside the repertoire data, information on donor age, sex, ethnicity and CMV serostatus was compiled. Genome-wide SNP genotypes for about 65% of the 666 donors were used in a later genetic analysis, which treated that subset as a discovery cohort. All discovery cohort repertoires had been generated using a single sequencing platform. HLA typing included class I and class II loci at four-digit resolution. The number of typed donors differed by locus: roughly 620-640 for A, B, C, DRB1 and DQB1; approximately 530 for DQA1; around 610 for DPA1; and around 490 for DPB1. Several DR-DQ haplotypes were treated as single units for association and clustering because of strong linkage in the cohort. Among some 410 genotyped donors of the cohort, an average of about 240,000 unique TCR beta nucleotide sequences were sequenced per donor, about a sixth of them non-productive.

General conclusions and limits of the study: A later analysis found that TCR association rates varied across HLA loci, with DRB1 alleles showing the most associated TCRs and HLA-C alleles the fewest. Immune exposure information for the cohort was limited to CMV serostatus. Across donors, most TCR sequences were observed very rarely, whereas some public TCRs were present in many individuals. The earlier analysis of 587 of the donors excluded roughly 16 rarely observed V segments, including chromosome 9 orphons, because counts were too low. According to a later analysis, parvovirus B19, influenza, CMV and Epstein-Barr virus appeared linked to several top co-occurrence clusters. A later analysis found that HLA-associated TCR beta chains were more clonally expanded and had lower generation probabilities than equally common non-associated chains. When HLA alleles, especially DR and DQ, strongly co-occurred, attributing TCR associations to individual alleles was difficult. Linkage disequilibrium might explain the correlated functional status among segregating V segments, but an unknown experimental factor could not be excluded. A total of fewer than 200 TCR beta chains were listed by the study as associated with cytomegalovirus. A later genetic analysis associated a missense DCLRE1C variant with V-gene and J-gene trimming of TCR beta chains, and an independent cohort replicated the association. Most CMV-associated TCR beta chains appeared to be HLA-restricted in a later analysis, and the HLA associations seemed to be driven largely by CMV exposure. Because HLA typing was missing for some donors at each locus, association tests included only the typed subset. The classifier was reported to diagnose cytomegalovirus status with high specificity and sensitivity in both the original and validation cohorts. In a later genetic analysis, fewer N-insertions in productive TCRs were reported among donors in an Asian-associated ancestry cluster than the roughly 700-donor mean. Only TCR beta chains were sequenced in this cohort, and the absence of alpha or paired-chain data limited detectable features. Specific HLA alleles were associated with 18,000 or so TCR beta sequences at a false discovery rate of 0.05 in a later analysis. According to the authors, the approach could potentially be generalized to other disease states and immunological phenotypes. In vitro tests confirmed that three of the cytomegalovirus-associated TCR beta chains recognize cytomegalovirus antigens. Sequencing depth was assumed to be roughly uniform across donors in the presence/absence analyses, though that assumption may not hold. The 87-base-pair reads could not distinguish some IMGT-functional V segments, including TRBV6-2 and TRBV6-3, so those segments were excluded. In an earlier analysis of some 540 of the donors, most TCR beta V segments appeared in productive rearrangements about 90% or about 30% of the time, broadly matching IMGT annotations. A further reported finding was that TCR beta sequences accurately predicted the HLA-A and HLA-B alleles for most subjects in the first cohort. A cluster of highly shared sequence variants was judged likely to be a technical artifact of the sequencing pipeline.

Libraries were prepared through the immunoSEQ multiplex PCR assay. For the multiplex PCR, a mixture combining 60 forward primers for TCR Vbeta segments and 13 reverse primers for TCR Jbeta segments was used. The CDR3 region of rearranged TCR beta genes was amplified from genomic DNA by a multiplex PCR assay. The amplified TCR beta libraries were sequenced on the Illumina HiSeq System as 87-base-pair reads. The authors processed their data as follows. In a later analysis, 80 million or so unique TCR beta chains were counted across the 690 or so repertoires, and around 10 million of these chains were shared by at least two donors. Raw reads were error-corrected and collapsed into unique sequences by a nearest-neighbor algorithm in which closely related sequences were merged to remove PCR and sequencing errors. CDR3 sequences were aligned to IMGT reference sequences to assign V, D and J gene segments. For a sequence to be retained, at least a six-nucleotide match to both a V gene segment and a J gene segment was required. Rearrangements were classified as productive when the CDR3 lacked stop codons and remained in frame with V and J, and all other rearrangements were classified as non-productive. Following IMGT convention, CDR3 was defined as the stretch from the second conserved V-encoded cysteine to the conserved J-encoded phenylalanine. The earlier analysis of 500 to 750 of the donors excluded any sequence lacking an unambiguous match to a single V gene segment. In an earlier analysis of 587 of the donors, a V segment was called functional when productive rearrangements were above 56.7%, and segregating when the standard deviation between donors exceeded 5%. To diagnose cytomegalovirus status from the catalog of TCR beta chain sequences, a statistical classification framework was built. In a later analysis, V and J genes were assigned by comparing TCR nucleotide sequences against IMGT/GENE-DB human TR gene sequences. The TCRdist pipeline was used in a later analysis to assign CDR3 sequences and most-parsimonious VDJ recombination scenarios. A later analysis defined each TCR beta chain by its CDR3 amino acid sequence plus V-gene family, and excluded reads lacking a unique V-gene family. To address suspected cross-contamination and a sequencing artifact, a later analysis removed a few hundred highly shared, low-generation-probability nucleotide sequences. For each public chain, a later analysis derived a clonal expansion index from normalized ranks of inferred template counts within each repertoire. Generation probabilities in a later analysis came from a VDJ recombination model fitted to out-of-frame rearrangements, and those results were checked against IGoR. In a later analysis, hypergeometric tests were used to score TCR-TCR, TCR-HLA and TCR-CMV co-occurrence, with a repertoire-size bias correction applied to TCR pairs. A later analysis estimated false discovery rates by permuting HLA or CMV assignments 20 times. In a later analysis, co-occurring TCRs were grouped with DBSCAN, and TCRdist sequence similarity was added when clustering was performed within HLA-allele-positive subsets. Repertoires with fewer than 30,000 or more than 120,000 public chains, plus five repertoires with anomalous nucleotide sharing, were excluded from co-occurrence clustering. TCRdb limited this immuneACCESS table to in-frame rearrangements with V and J called. A share of clones is missing; checked studies link under half to unresolved V genes, and the rest is unexplained. V, J and clone size are taken as reported in that table, and D and trimming were inferred from the DNA itself. Here the sample has around 190,000 clones; about four fifths occur a single time. The ten most abundant clones make up about 3.5% of the sample.

Concerning this clone: The clone's antigen remains unknown. One base away there is no much larger clone; base qualities are not given. The same CDR3 arises from other DNA sequences in this sample as well.

Compared with germline, V lacks 2 bases and J lacks 0 bases; bases without a gene match: 3. The germline V gene provides CDR1 KGHSH and CDR2 LQKENI. CDR3 length: 15 amino acids, cysteine to phenylalanine. Just CDR3 DNA is preserved here, 45 bases in frame from base 1. The cohort was made up of around 720 healthy bone marrow donors. All cohort members were sampled while nominally healthy, although unrecorded immune exposures were likely present. The donor tested CMV seropositive, placing the donor among the 250 to 350 seropositive members of the cohort. A peripheral blood sample was collected from each donor, and TCR beta sequencing was performed on peripheral blood mononuclear cells. Genomic DNA was extracted from the blood cell samples with the Qiagen DNeasy Blood Extraction Kit.

The receptor comes from a man aged 40-50 years in good health and CMV-seropositive. The specimen was PBMCs. The chain joins TRBV18 to TRBJ2-7; 8 nucleotides in the junction match TRBD2. The nucleotide sequence is given as TGTGCCAGCTCACCATTGGGGACTAGCTCCTACGAGCAGTACTTC. This yields the protein CASSPLGTSSYEQYF.